Listed here are 21 T cell receptor beta chains from one sample, sequenced in a study of cytomegalovirus exposure and HLA in healthy donors. PCR amplification relied on 60 Vbeta primers (plus 13 Jbeta primers). Assay: immunoSEQ multiplex PCR; the TCRdb copy retains only in-frame clones and omits some. This sample has about 120,000 clones; roughly three fifths occur once, and the top ten carry 1.5%. Sequencing used PBMCs. The receptors originated from a man younger than 30 in good health and CMV-seronegative.

The rearrangement links TRBV6-5 to TRBJ1-1; 8 bases fit TRBD1. The germline V gene has CDR1 MNHEY and CDR2 SVGAGI. V was pared by 3 bases and J by 0 bases, with 3 bases of the junction left unmatched. The CDR3 loop spans 15 amino acids. The CDR3 DNA is TGTGCCAGCAGTTATGGGGACAGGTTGAACACTGAAGCTTTCTTT. Protein sequence: CASSYGDRLNTEAFF.

This clone came up once. The V gene is TRBV4-1, the J gene TRBJ2-7, with 10 bases fitting TRBD2. Germline V gene data show CDR1 as MGHRA and CDR2 as YSYEKL. This CDR3 contains 16 residues. V shed 1 base and J 4 bases; nucleotides not matched to a gene: 7. The CDR3 here is CASSQGLAGAIYEQYF. In DNA form, the CDR3 reads TGCGCCAGCAGCCAAGGACTAGCGGGTGCAATATACGAGCAGTACTTC.

The chain uses TRBV6-5 and TRBJ2-7, with D perhaps TRBD2 (5 bases). Trimming stripped 8 bases from V and 0 bases from J, with 14 bases between. The germline CDR1 and CDR2 sequences are MNHEY and SVGAGI. The CDR3 is 14 residues long. CDR3 sequence: CASGRSGSSYEQYF. The CDR3 bases are TGTGCCAGCGGTAGGAGCGGCAGCTCCTACGAGCAGTACTTC.

V and J are TRBV6-6 and TRBJ1-1; TRBD1 might be the D (5 bases). V gave up 6 bases and J gave up 5 bases, with 13 bases separating them. The CDR3 runs 13 residues. Germline CDR1 is MNHNY and CDR2 is SVGAGI (reference sequence). The DNA for the CDR3 is TGTGCCAGCAGGGACACGGCCGGGACTGAAGCTTTCTTT. This codes for CASRDTAGTEAFF.

The genes are TRBV5-6 and TRBJ1-2; D possibly corresponds to TRBD1 (6 bases). Germline CDR1 and CDR2: SGHDT and YYEEEE. V lost 1 base and J lost 3, with 7 bases in between. This CDR3 comprises 13 residues. The CDR3: CASSLRTDYGYTF. Written as DNA, the CDR3 is TGTGCCAGCAGCTTGAGGACAGACTATGGCTACACCTTC. The variable domain in full, completed from reference TRBV5-6 and TRBJ1-2, reads DAGVTQSPTHLIKTRGQQVTLRCSPKSGHDTVSWYQQALGQGPQFIFQYYEEEERQRGNFPDRFSGHQFPNYSSELNVNALLLGDSALYLCASSLRTDYGYTFGSGTRLTVV.

This clone has more than one count but fewer than ten. The V call is TRBV10-1, the J call TRBJ2-7, with TRBD1 matching 10 bases. This CDR3 is built from 15 residues. Germline trimming cut 9 bases from V and 2 bases from J; bases unmatched to any gene: 10. Per the germline V gene, CDR1 is WNHNN and CDR2 is SYGVQD (reference sequence). The CDR3 spells CASGTGVPLTYEQYF. CDR3 DNA: TGCGCCAGTGGGACAGGGGTCCCACTTACCTACGAGCAGTACTTC.

The chain uses TRBV6-6 and TRBJ1-3, with D possibly TRBD1 on 5 matching bases. Trimming took 2 bases from V and 4 from J, leaving 9 bases between them. CDR3 length equals 14 residues. CDR1 is MNHNY and CDR2 is SVGAGI in the germline V gene (reference sequence). This CDR3 is CASSYKGLGNTIYF. Here the CDR3 DNA reads TGTGCCAGCAGTTACAAGGGGTTGGGAAACACCATATATTTT.

This clone turned up a few times. J is TRBJ2-2 and V is TRBV7-9, with a possible D match to TRBD2 (6 bases). Germline V gene data show CDR1 as SEHNR and CDR2 as FQNEAQ (reference sequence). The length of the CDR3 is 14 residues. The V gene lost 2 bases and the J gene lost 6 bases, with 10 bases spanning the gap. The DNA of the CDR3 is TGTGCCAGCAGCTTAACGGGACTCTCCGGGGAGCTGTTTTTT. As protein: CASSLTGLSGELFF.

The chain has TRBV6-5 and TRBJ2-7, with a weak D call TRBD2 (5 bases). V lost 6 bases and J 0 bases, leaving 12 bases between the germline ends. Germline V lookup: CDR1 MNHEY, CDR2 SVGAGI. The CDR3 has 14 amino acids. CDR3 DNA sequence: TGTGCCAGCAGCACCGGCCGGGGCTCCTACGAGCAGTACTTC. Protein sequence: CASSTGRGSYEQYF.

V and J are TRBV19 and TRBJ2-6, with 7 positions matching TRBD2. This CDR3 comprises 17 residues. CDR1 is LNHDA and CDR2 is SQIVND in the germline V gene (reference sequence). The trim removed 5 bases at V and 0 bases at J, leaving 7 bases unmatched. This CDR3 is CASSGGGGSSGANVLTF. DNA of the CDR3: TGTGCCAGTAGTGGGGGGGGAGGGAGCTCTGGGGCCAACGTCCTGACTTTC.

The chain combines TRBV9 with TRBJ1-3; D is unclear. The CDR3 is 14 amino acids. V dropped 1 base and J dropped 6 bases, with 11 bases sitting between them. The germline CDR1 and CDR2 sequences are SGDLS and YYNGEE. CDR3 residues: CASSVTEMLNTIYF. In DNA, the CDR3 is TGTGCCAGCAGCGTAACAGAGATGTTAAACACCATATATTTT. Filled out from reference TRBV9 and TRBJ1-3, the complete variable domain reads DSGVTQTPKHLITATGQRVTLRCSPRSGDLSVYWYQQSLDQGLQFLIQYYNGEERAKGNILERFSAQQFPDLHSELNLSSLELGDSALYFCASSVTEMLNTIYFGEGSWLTVV.

The rearrangement uses TRBV30 and TRBJ2-5, with a possible D match to TRBD2 (6 bases). This CDR3 contains 16 residues. V was cut by 8 bases and J by 4 bases, with 26 bases left in between. In germline, CDR1 is GTSNPN, CDR2 SVGIG (reference sequence). The CDR3 DNA reads TGTGCCCGGATCGGGCCCGGAGGTAGGGGAGGAGAGACCCAGTACTTC. Its translation is CARIGPGGRGGETQYF.

This clone occurred a few times. The CDR3 sequence is CASSLVGAGSPYNEQFF. The CDR3 nucleotides read TGTGCCAGCAGCTTGGTAGGTGCGGGGAGTCCCTACAATGAGCAGTTCTTC. The rearrangement uses TRBV5-5 and TRBJ2-1; TRBD2 might be the D (6 bases). CDR3 size: 17 residues. Germline-derived CDR1 and CDR2 are SGHKS and YYEKEE (reference sequence). V was pared by 0 bases and J by 2 bases, with 15 bases between.

In DNA form, the CDR3 reads TGTGCCACCAGCAGAGGCAAACCGGGACTGATCTATGAGCAGTTCTTC. Translation: CATSRGKPGLIYEQFF. The V gene is TRBV15, the J gene TRBJ2-1; the D gene is possibly TRBD2 (6 bases). Germline V gives CDR1 LNHNV, CDR2 YYDKDF (reference sequence). This CDR3 spans 16 amino acids. V shed 1 base and J shed 8 bases, with 18 bases lying between them.

This clone was counted ten times or more. The gene calls are TRBV6-4 and TRBJ2-2, with D maybe TRBD1 (6 bases). V shed 6 bases and J shed 5 bases, with 13 bases lying between them. Germline CDR1 and CDR2: MRHNA and SNTAGT. The CDR3 extends over 14 amino acids. The CDR3 loop is CASSSGHSTGELFF. The DNA for the CDR3 is TGTGCCAGCAGCTCGGGACACTCAACCGGGGAGCTGTTTTTT.

This clone was recorded once. The chain employs TRBV28 and TRBJ2-4, with TRBD2 matching over 15 bases. The CDR3 runs to 18 residues. In germline, CDR1 is MDHEN, CDR2 SYDVKM. Germline trimming cut 7 bases from V and 0 bases from J; bases unmatched to any gene: 7. This CDR3 reads CASIGTSGRTLAKNIQYF. The DNA for the CDR3 is TGTGCCAGCATCGGGACTAGCGGGAGGACCCTAGCCAAAAACATTCAGTACTTC.

V usage is TRBV19 and J usage is TRBJ1-6; D is uncertain. The CDR3 totals 13 residues. V was trimmed by 3 bases and J by 8 bases, leaving 8 bases between them. In germline, CDR1 is LNHDA, CDR2 SQIVND (reference sequence). CDR3 protein: CASSIRGDSPLHF. The CDR3 DNA is TGTGCCAGTAGTATTCGAGGTGATTCACCCCTCCACTTT.

This clone showed up just a few times. The chain has TRBV5-6 and TRBJ1-5, with D possibly being TRBD1 (5 bases). The germline CDR1 and CDR2 sequences are SGHDT and YYEEEE. The CDR3 loop spans 14 amino acids. V shed 1 base and J shed 3 bases, with 8 bases lying between them. CDR3 sequence: CASSLWGPNQPQHF. The CDR3 DNA reads TGTGCCAGCAGCTTGTGGGGCCCCAATCAGCCCCAGCATTTT. Based on the CDR3 plus reference TRBV5-6 and TRBJ1-5, the full variable domain is DAGVTQSPTHLIKTRGQQVTLRCSPKSGHDTVSWYQQALGQGPQFIFQYYEEEERQRGNFPDRFSGHQFPNYSSELNVNALLLGDSALYLCASSLWGPNQPQHFGDGTRLSIL.

The chain couples TRBV11-2 to TRBJ2-1; D may be TRBD2 (6 bases). This CDR3 comprises 15 residues. CDR1 is SGHAT and CDR2 is FQNNGV in the germline V gene. V was cut by 6 bases and J by 7 bases, with 19 bases left in between. CDR3 DNA sequence: TGTGCCAGCAGTAAATGGGCGGGGCGAGTAAATGAGCAGTTCTTC. This codes for CASSKWAGRVNEQFF.

This clone appeared a few times. The chain links TRBV27 to TRBJ2-5; D is unclear. CDR1 is MNHEY, CDR2 SMNVEV, per germline (reference sequence). This CDR3 is built from 14 residues. V lost 6 bases and J 4 bases, leaving 15 bases between the germline ends. The CDR3 spells CASSSLSRPETQYF. The CDR3 DNA reads as TGTGCCAGCAGCTCCCTCTCGAGGCCAGAGACCCAGTACTTC.

The chain has TRBV18 and TRBJ2-5; 8 bases fit TRBD2. The ends lost 3 bases at V and 4 bases at J; junction bases unmatched: 7. Germline V lookup: CDR1 KGHSH, CDR2 LQKENI. The CDR3 contains 15 residues. Here the CDR3 reads CASSPGTRMGETQYF. The CDR3 DNA reads TGTGCCAGCTCACCTGGGACTAGGATGGGAGAGACCCAGTACTTC.